The 27 T cell receptor beta chains reported below all come from one sample, sequenced in a study of blood T cell repertoires in COVID-19. Generated by immunoSEQ multiplex PCR, the TCRdb table keeps only in-frame clones and is missing some. Here the sample spans about 47,000 clones, 55% to 75% being singletons. Sequencing used peripheral blood. The receptors come from a man at least 80 years old with acute or convalescent COVID-19.

This chain links TRBV2 with TRBJ2-1; no reliable D call. The CDR3 spans 10 residues. V gave up 6 bases and J gave up 10 bases, with 7 bases separating them. Germline values: CDR1 SNHLY, CDR2 FYNNEI. The CDR3 sequence: CASRWREQFF. The CDR3, as DNA: TGTGCCAGCAGGTGGCGGGAGCAGTTCTTC.

This sequence joins TRBV6-5 and TRBJ2-7, with a tentative D call TRBD2 (6 bases). The CDR3 sequence is 15 residues long. Trimming shortened V by 4 bases and J by 0 bases, and 13 bases separated the two germline ends. Looked up from germline, CDR1 is MNHEY and CDR2 is SVGAGI. CDR3 DNA: TGTGCCAGCAGTTGGAGGGGAGACATCTCCTACGAGCAGTACTTC. It encodes CASSWRGDISYEQYF.

The chain uses TRBV9 and TRBJ2-1; D unresolved. V was shortened by 0 bases and J by 0 bases, with 7 bases between the two germline ends. Germline V lookup: CDR1 SGDLS, CDR2 YYNGEE. The CDR3 has 15 residues. CDR3 DNA: TGTGCCAGCAGCGTAGGTGTGAGCTCCTACAATGAGCAGTTCTTC. Its translation: CASSVGVSSYNEQFF. Combining the CDR3 with reference TRBV9 and TRBJ2-1 gives the whole variable domain DSGVTQTPKHLITATGQRVTLRCSPRSGDLSVYWYQQSLDQGLQFLIQYYNGEERAKGNILERFSAQQFPDLHSELNLSSLELGDSALYFCASSVGVSSYNEQFFGPGTRLTVL.

This clone was observed a few times. The chain carries TRBV7-9 and TRBJ2-7; D remains unclear. V was pared by 4 bases and J by 3 bases, with 7 bases between. This CDR3 is built from 12 residues. Germline V lookup: CDR1 SEHNR, CDR2 FQNEAQ (reference sequence). The CDR3 coding sequence is TGTGCCAGCAGCTCGCTCAGCTACGAGCAGTACTTC. Translating it yields CASSSLSYEQYF.

The chain has TRBV18 and TRBJ1-3; D is uncertain. Germline V gives CDR1 KGHSH, CDR2 LQKENI. Trimming removed 3 bases from V and 2 bases from J, with 23 bases in between. The length of the CDR3 is 19 residues. The chain's CDR3 is CASSPVAWRREVAGNTIYF. Here the CDR3 DNA reads TGTGCCAGCTCACCGGTCGCTTGGAGGAGGGAGGTCGCTGGAAACACCATATATTTT.

This rearrangement joins TRBV4-3 to TRBJ2-1, with 7 bases lining up with TRBD2. CDR1 LGHNA and CDR2 YSLEER come from the germline V gene. V lost 6 bases to trimming and J lost 4 bases; unmatched junction nucleotides: 15. This CDR3 comprises 17 residues. The CDR3 region is CASSPTIAGVSYNEQFF. CDR3 coding DNA: TGCGCCAGCAGTCCTACTATTGCGGGAGTGAGTTACAATGAGCAGTTCTTC.

The chain combines TRBV27 with TRBJ1-6; D ambiguous. This CDR3 is 13 amino acids long. Germline CDR1 reads MNHEY; CDR2 reads SMNVEV (reference sequence). Trimming stripped 6 bases from V and 8 bases from J, with 11 bases between. The CDR3 sequence is CASSPEGYSPLHF. In DNA form, the CDR3 reads TGTGCCAGCAGCCCGGAGGGCTATTCACCCCTCCACTTT.

CDR3 in amino acids: CASSGIGLDTEAFF. The DNA of the CDR3 is TGTGCCAGCAGCGGAATTGGACTGGACACTGAAGCTTTCTTT. The chain couples TRBV2 to TRBJ1-1, with unresolved D. The CDR3 covers 14 residues. Per the germline V gene, CDR1 is SNHLY and CDR2 is FYNNEI. Trimming shortened V by 6 bases and J by 3 bases, and 14 bases separated the two germline ends.

This rearrangement joins TRBV7-9 to TRBJ1-1, with TRBD1 as a possible D gene (6 bases). Germline CDR1 is SEHNR and CDR2 is FQNEAQ (reference sequence). This CDR3 has 16 residues. V shed 5 bases and J shed 0 bases, with 16 bases lying between them. DNA of the CDR3: TGTGCCAGCAGCCGCGGTCGGCAGGGGTTGAACACTGAAGCTTTCTTT. Translated, it gives CASSRGRQGLNTEAFF.

CDR3 coding DNA: TGTGCCAGCAGCTTAACAAGCGGGGCCCAAGAGACCCAGTACTTC. As protein: CASSLTSGAQETQYF. The rearrangement uses TRBV7-3 and TRBJ2-5, with 7 bases matching TRBD2. The CDR3 length is 15 residues. The V segment lost 0 bases and the J segment 1 base; nucleotides outside the gene matches: 2. Germline V gene lookup returns CDR1 SGHTA and CDR2 FQGTGA.

This chain joins TRBV7-2 and TRBJ2-3; TRBD1 is a possible D gene (5 bases). This CDR3 region has 14 residues. The ends were cut back, 5 bases at V and 6 bases at J, with 15 bases in the middle. Germline values: CDR1 SGHTA, CDR2 FQGNSA. In DNA, the CDR3 is TGTGCCAGCAGCCCAGCAAGTGGGGCCGATACGCAGTATTTT. Translation gives CASSPASGADTQYF.

The chain employs TRBV30 and TRBJ1-4; no reliable D call. CDR3 size: 14 residues. V shed 8 bases and J shed 5 bases, with 18 bases lying between them. Germline CDR1 GTSNPN, CDR2 SVGIG (reference sequence). The CDR3 nucleotides are TGTGCCACAACCGGGGTGGGCGCGAATGAAAAACTGTTTTTT. It is translated as CATTGVGANEKLFF.

This clone was counted once. CDR3 sequence reads: CASSLGRGVGYTF. The DNA of the CDR3 is TGTGCCAGCAGCCTAGGCAGGGGGGTCGGCTACACCTTC. The chain is built from TRBV11-3 and TRBJ1-2; 7 bases agree with TRBD1. The length of the CDR3 is 13 residues. In germline, CDR1 is SGHNT, CDR2 YENEEA. Trimming removed 5 bases from V and 8 bases from J; junction bases left unmatched: 8.

This clone ranks as medium-sized. V and J are TRBV19 and TRBJ2-7; possibly TRBD2 for D (6 bases). CDR1 LNHDA and CDR2 SQIVND come from the germline V gene (reference sequence). This CDR3 contains 16 residues. Trimming took 4 bases from V and 1 from J, leaving 17 bases between them. The CDR3 loop is CASSTRRGGGSYEQYF. In DNA, the CDR3 is TGTGCCAGTAGTACCCGGAGGGGCGGAGGGTCCTACGAGCAGTACTTC. The entire variable domain, with the rest obtained from reference TRBV19 and TRBJ2-7, is as follows: DGGITQSPKYLFRKEGQNVTLSCEQNLNHDAMYWYRQDPGQGLRLIYYSQIVNDFQKGDIAEGYSVSREKKESFPLTVTSAQKNPTAFYLCASSTRRGGGSYEQYFGPGTRLTVT.

This clone showed up just a few times. The chain combines TRBV10-3 with TRBJ1-1; D ambiguous. V was trimmed by 4 bases and J by 8 bases, leaving 8 bases between them. Germline lookup yields CDR1 ENHRY and CDR2 SYGVKD. This CDR3 region has 11 residues. The CDR3 sequence is CAISGEAEAFF. The CDR3 bases are TGTGCCATCAGTGGGGAGGCAGAAGCTTTCTTT.

This clone was detected only a few times. The rearrangement links TRBV10-2 to TRBJ2-7; D call uncertain. Germline V gene lookup returns CDR1 WSHSY and CDR2 SAAADI. The V end lost 5 bases, the J end lost 1 base, and 3 bases lay between the germline ends. The CDR3 has 11 amino acids. The CDR3 DNA reads TGCGCCAGCAGTACTTCCTACGAGCAGTACTTC. It encodes CASSTSYEQYF.

CDR3 residues: CASSLSGGNEQFF. The CDR3 nucleotides read TGTGCCAGCAGTCTTTCGGGAGGCAATGAGCAGTTCTTC. V and J are TRBV12-3 or TRBV12-4 and TRBJ2-1; 7 bases are shared with TRBD2. This CDR3 has 13 residues. The trim removed 5 bases at V and 6 bases at J, leaving 4 bases unmatched.

J is TRBJ1-2 and V is TRBV30; D is undetermined. Germline V gene sequence: CDR1 GTSNPN, CDR2 SVGIG (reference sequence). The CDR3 runs 14 residues. V lost 0 bases, J lost 0 bases, and 8 bases lay in between. The CDR3 nucleotides read TGTGCCTGGAGTGTACTCGGAGCTAACTATGGCTACACCTTC. Amino acid sequence: CAWSVLGANYGYTF.

V and J are TRBV7-8 and TRBJ1-2, with a weak D call TRBD1 (5 bases). CDR1 SGHVS and CDR2 FQNEAQ come from the germline V gene. CDR3 length: 15 amino acids. V was trimmed by 0 bases and J by 8 bases, leaving 16 bases between them. CDR3 amino acids: CASSLAGEGVRGYTF. The CDR3 nucleotides are TGTGCCAGCAGCTTAGCAGGGGAGGGTGTCAGGGGCTACACCTTC.

This chain connects TRBV6-5 to TRBJ2-3, with TRBD2 matching over 8 bases. The CDR3 has 15 residues. V was clipped by 11 bases and J by 4 bases; unmatched bases: 14. Looked up from germline, CDR1 is MNHEY and CDR2 is SVGAGI. CDR3 nucleotides: TGTGCCCTTGGAGGTGGCGGGGGGCTCGCAGATACGCAGTATTTT. Its protein is CALGGGGGLADTQYF.

The gene calls are TRBV6-6 and TRBJ2-2; TRBD2 matches at 10 bases. V gave up 7 bases and J gave up 1 base; unmatched junction bases: 6. Per the germline V gene, CDR1 is MNHNY and CDR2 is SVGAGI (reference sequence). CDR3 length equals 16 residues. CDR3 DNA: TGTGCCAGCAACCGGCCTAGCGGGGGGAACACCGGGGAGCTGTTTTTT. This encodes CASNRPSGGNTGELFF.

This clone was seen a handful of times. The V gene is TRBV7-2, the J gene TRBJ2-1; perhaps TRBD1 as D (5 bases). The CDR3 sequence is 14 residues long. Trimming cost V 2 bases and J 6 bases, with 11 bases left between them. CDR1 SGHTA and CDR2 FQGNSA come from the germline V gene. CDR3 sequence (DNA): TGTGCCAGCAGCTTATACAGGACGTCCAATGAGCAGTTCTTC. Translated: CASSLYRTSNEQFF.

This clone was counted only a few times. The genes are TRBV19 and TRBJ1-6; TRBD1 matches at 9 bases. V gave up 6 bases and J gave up 9 bases; unmatched junction bases: 6. This CDR3 spans 14 amino acids. CDR1 is LNHDA, CDR2 SQIVND, per germline (reference sequence). As DNA, the CDR3 is TGTGCCAGTAGCGGTACAGGGGGCGGTTCACCCCTCCACTTT. Its protein product is CASSGTGGGSPLHF.

V and J are TRBV5-1 and TRBJ2-1; D is perhaps TRBD1 (5 bases). Between the trimmed V and J ends, which lost 0 bases and 0 bases, there was a span of 10 bases. The CDR3 totals 16 residues. CDR1 and CDR2 from the germline V gene are SGHRS and YFSETQ. The chain's CDR3 is CASSLVRTLSYNEQFF. For the CDR3, the DNA is TGCGCCAGCAGCTTGGTGCGGACACTCTCCTACAATGAGCAGTTCTTC.

This clone was seen once. The chain couples TRBV9 to TRBJ2-7; 7 positions match TRBD1. CDR1 and CDR2 (germline): SGDLS, YYNGEE. The V and J ends lost 0 bases and 2 bases, in that order; junction bases with no gene match: 2. This CDR3 spans 14 amino acids. Here the CDR3 DNA reads TGTGCCAGCAGCGTAGGGGACAGCGCCTACGAGCAGTACTTC. The encoded protein is CASSVGDSAYEQYF.

The chain has TRBV13 and TRBJ2-1, with 7 bases identical to TRBD2. This CDR3 has 16 amino acids. CDR1 and CDR2 (germline): PRHDT, FYEKMQ (reference sequence). Germline trimming cut 5 bases from V and 3 bases from J; bases unmatched to any gene: 10. CDR3 DNA: TGTGCCAGCAGCCGCCTGGGGCGGGGGAACTACAATGAGCAGTTCTTC. The encoded protein is CASSRLGRGNYNEQFF.

The genes are TRBV7-9 and TRBJ2-1; 8 bases line up with TRBD1. Losses at the gene ends were 4 bases for V and 7 bases for J; bases not matched to a gene: 6. The CDR3 spans 14 residues. Germline CDR1 reads SEHNR; CDR2 reads FQNEAQ (reference sequence). CDR3 nucleotide sequence: TGTGCCAGCAGCTCGAGGACAGGGCGGAATGAGCAGTTCTTC. Amino acids: CASSSRTGRNEQFF.